This T cell receptor (beta chain) was observed in a study of identical twins. As to this clonotype: Its antigen is as yet unknown.

Template switching, a step in the protocol, added a universal primer site, and cDNA carried unique molecular identifiers. TCRdb reprocessed the 5' RACE reads with MiXCR, giving one entry per CDR3 protein. The sample has about 190,000 distinct CDR3 sequences, around 15% seen once; the top ten hold about 38%. Regarding the study as a whole: The study found weaker excess twin sharing in beta out-of-frame sequences. Alpha sequences out of frame and shared by twins had excess low generation probability.

V gave up 3 bases and J gave up 4 bases, with 11 bases separating them. The CDR3 totals 14 residues. CDR1 is SGHTA and CDR2 is FQGNSA in the germline V gene. These same data were also listed under a study on T cells expressing NK-cell markers. That work states: These clonotypes, the leaders elsewhere, also led the CD3+CD56-NKG2C+ fraction in several donors.

The TCR originated in a woman in her late teens or twenties in good health. Sequenced material: CD8+ T cells sorted from blood. This chain joins TRBV7-2 and TRBJ2-3, with D hard to call. Written as DNA, the CDR3 is TGTGCCAGCAGCTTGTCCCCGTCACCAGATACGCAGTATTTT. Translating gives CASSLSPSPDTQYF. Drawing the rest from reference TRBV7-2 and TRBJ2-3, the complete variable domain is GAGVSQSPSNKVTEKGKDVELRCDPISGHTALYWYRQSLGQGLEFLIYFQGNSAPDKSGLPSDRFSAERTGGSVSTLTIQRTQQEDSAVYLCASSLSPSPDTQYFGPGTRLTVL.